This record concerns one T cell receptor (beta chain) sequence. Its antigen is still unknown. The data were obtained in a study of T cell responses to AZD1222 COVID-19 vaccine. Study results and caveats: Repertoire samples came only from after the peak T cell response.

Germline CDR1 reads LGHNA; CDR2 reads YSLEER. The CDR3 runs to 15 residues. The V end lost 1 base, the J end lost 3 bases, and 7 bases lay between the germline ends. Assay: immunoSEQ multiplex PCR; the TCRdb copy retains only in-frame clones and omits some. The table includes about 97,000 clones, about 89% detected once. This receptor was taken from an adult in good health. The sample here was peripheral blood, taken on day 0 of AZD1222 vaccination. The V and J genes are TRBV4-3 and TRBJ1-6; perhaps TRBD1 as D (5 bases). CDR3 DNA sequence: TGCGCCAGCAGCCAAGGCACAGGCTATAATTCACCCCTCCACTTT. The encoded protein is CASSQGTGYNSPLHF.